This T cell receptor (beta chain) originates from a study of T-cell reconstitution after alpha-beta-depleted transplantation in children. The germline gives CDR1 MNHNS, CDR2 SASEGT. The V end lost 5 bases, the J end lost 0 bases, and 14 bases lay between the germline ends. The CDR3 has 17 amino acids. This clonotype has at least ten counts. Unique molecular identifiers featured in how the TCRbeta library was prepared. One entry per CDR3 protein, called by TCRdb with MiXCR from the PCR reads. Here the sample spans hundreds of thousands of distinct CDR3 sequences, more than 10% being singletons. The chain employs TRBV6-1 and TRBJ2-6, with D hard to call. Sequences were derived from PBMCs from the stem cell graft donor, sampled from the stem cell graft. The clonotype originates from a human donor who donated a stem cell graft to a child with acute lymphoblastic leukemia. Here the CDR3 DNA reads TGTGCCAGCAGTAAAGGACCCTTGCCCTCTGGGGCCAACGTCCTGACTTTC. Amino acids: CASSKGPLPSGANVLTF.